This T cell receptor beta chain emerged from a study of blood T cell repertoires in COVID-19. Study in general: Samples of COVID-19 (acute and convalescent) were obtained from the United States, Italy and Spain. PBMCs, B-cell-depleted T cells, or T cells provided the cDNA or gDNA that made up the material.

Original handling: Estimation of nucleated cell counts relied on the amplification of reference gene primers. Repertoires were generated with immunoSEQ multiplex PCR, while TCRdb's copy carries only in-frame clones and drops some. That table is the source of V, J and clone size, and D and trimming were worked out from the DNA. Among 73,000 or so clones listed, about 70% were seen once. Germline CDR1 is KGHSH and CDR2 is LQKENI. The CDR3 length is 13 residues. Trimming removed 6 bases from V and 2 bases from J, with 10 bases in between. This clone was seen just once. This chain uses TRBV18 with TRBJ1-1; D may be TRBD1 (5 bases). Source material: peripheral blood. This receptor was obtained from a man aged 55 to 70 with acute or convalescent COVID-19. CDR3 sequence: CASSGASNTEAFF. The DNA of the CDR3 is TGTGCCAGCTCTGGGGCCAGTAACACTGAAGCTTTCTTT.